This T cell receptor (beta chain) was found in a study of Ad26.COV2.S vaccination and SARS-CoV-2 variants. Findings and limits, study-wide: Measures of TCR breadth and depth may have fallen short of total T cell responses.

Comment on this clone: Its antigen remains unidentified.

Using immunoSEQ multiplex PCR, the repertoire was profiled, and TCRdb retains in-frame clones only, with some absent. The repertoire holds 300,000 to 400,000 clones, with 85% to 90% as singletons. Treatment described: some 20 received Ad26.COV2.S at low or high dose, single or two shots; 5 received placebo; per-sample allocation not given. The samples were gathered on day 63 after the first injection of vaccine or placebo. With 6 bases removed from V and 5 bases from J, the gap between germline ends came to 10 bases. Germline loops: CDR1 LNHDA, CDR2 SQIVND (reference sequence). The CDR3 totals 12 residues.

The V and J genes are TRBV19 and TRBJ1-1, with D tentatively TRBD1 (5 bases). This specimen consisted of peripheral blood, obtained in a trial of Ad26.COV2.S vaccine versus placebo. This clonotype originated in a person aged 18-65 years who received the Ad26.COV2.S COVID-19 vaccine or a placebo. The CDR3 coding sequence is TGTGCCAGTAGATGGGGGGATACTGAAGCTTTCTTT. It codes for CASRWGDTEAFF.